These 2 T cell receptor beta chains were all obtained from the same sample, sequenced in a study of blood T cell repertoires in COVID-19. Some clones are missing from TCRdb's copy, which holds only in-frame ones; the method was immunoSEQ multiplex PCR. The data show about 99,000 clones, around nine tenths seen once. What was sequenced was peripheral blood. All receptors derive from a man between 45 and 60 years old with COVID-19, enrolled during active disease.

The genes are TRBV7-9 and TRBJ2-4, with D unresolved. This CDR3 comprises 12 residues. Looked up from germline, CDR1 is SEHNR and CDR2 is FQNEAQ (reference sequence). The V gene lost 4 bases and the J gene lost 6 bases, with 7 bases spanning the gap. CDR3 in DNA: TGTGCCAGCAGCTCCCCCGGAAACATTCAGTACTTC. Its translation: CASSSPGNIQYF.

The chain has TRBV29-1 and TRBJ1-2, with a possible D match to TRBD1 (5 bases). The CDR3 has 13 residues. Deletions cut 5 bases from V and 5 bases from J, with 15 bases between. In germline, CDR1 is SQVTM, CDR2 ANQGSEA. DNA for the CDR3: TGCAGCGTTATAAGTCCGGGGGAGTATGGCTACACCTTC. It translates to CSVISPGEYGYTF.